One sample yielded the 5 T cell receptor beta chains listed below, sequenced in a study of technical replicates of blood from a handful of donors. TCRdb's copy holds only in-frame clones and misses some; the assay was immunoSEQ multiplex PCR. The repertoire holds 70,000 or so clones, with approximately 88% as singletons. The material sequenced was PBMCs. The receptors here all came from a human donor in good health. Some clones in this sample may be carry-over from other donors' samples.

This chain connects TRBV7-2 to TRBJ2-3; 8 bases fit TRBD2. The CDR3 is made up of 14 amino acids. V was clipped by 5 bases and J by 0 bases; unmatched bases: 1. Per germline, CDR1 SGHTA and CDR2 FQGNSA. The CDR3 nucleotides read TGTGCCAGCAGCCGGGGGGGCAGCACAGATACGCAGTATTTT. Residues: CASSRGGSTDTQYF.

The genes are TRBV9 and TRBJ1-4, with 7 bases lining up with TRBD1. From germline, CDR1 is SGDLS and CDR2 YYNGEE. V shed 0 bases, J shed 4 bases, and the junction held 6 bases outside the gene matches. This CDR3 has 16 amino acids. CDR3 bases: TGTGCCAGCAGCGTAGGGAGGGGGCGGAATAATGAAAAACTGTTTTTT. Protein product: CASSVGRGRNNEKLFF.

The chain couples TRBV2 to TRBJ2-2; D is undetermined. Germline CDR1 SNHLY, CDR2 FYNNEI. Trimming removed 5 bases from V and 0 bases from J, with 7 bases in between. The CDR3 runs 14 residues. CDR3 in amino acids: CASSQTPNTGELFF. The DNA of the CDR3 is TGTGCCAGCAGTCAAACACCGAACACCGGGGAGCTGTTTTTT.

The sample holds one count of this clone. The V and J genes are TRBV6-6 and TRBJ2-7; 7 nucleotides align to TRBD1. CDR3 length equals 16 residues. The J segment lost 1 base and the V segment lost 7 bases, leaving 13 bases of the junction unmatched. Germline loops: CDR1 MNHNY, CDR2 SVGAGI (reference sequence). The CDR3 spells CASKDPGGTRSYEQYF. The DNA for the CDR3 is TGTGCCAGCAAAGACCCAGGGGGTACACGGTCCTACGAGCAGTACTTC.

The V gene is TRBV6-5, the J gene TRBJ1-2, with 8 bases that match TRBD1. Trimming at V came to 2 bases and at J to 3 bases, leaving 5 bases not matched to a gene. CDR3 length equals 15 residues. The V gene's germline CDR1 is MNHEY and CDR2 SVGAGI. The CDR3 spells CASSYAPGQDYGYTF. CDR3 bases: TGTGCCAGCAGTTACGCTCCGGGACAGGACTATGGCTACACCTTC.